A selection of T cell receptor beta chains follows, all from one sample in a study of Tregs in tolerant kidney transplant recipients. The protocol was immunoSEQ multiplex PCR, while the TCRdb copy is restricted to in-frame clones and leaves out a portion. Here the sample spans roughly 250,000 clones, 80% to 85% being singletons. The material sequenced was CD4+ T cells from blood. The receptors were gathered from a human donor in good health. CDR3s include the opening cysteine and the closing phenylalanine or tryptophan. Not every row has a clone size; where given, it reads once, few, many or a size class.

j_call: TRBJ1-2; clone_size: .; v_call: TRBV7-2; cdr3_aa: CASSRGGTGGAYGYTF
j_call: TRBJ1-1; clone_size: .; v_call: TRBV4-1; cdr3_aa: CASSQGTARATGAFF
j_call: TRBJ2-5; clone_size: .; v_call: TRBV5-4; cdr3_aa: CASSPRASGETQYF
j_call: TRBJ2-6; clone_size: .; v_call: TRBV4-2; cdr3_aa: CASSQDNGPGAGANVLTF
j_call: TRBJ2-7; clone_size: .; v_call: TRBV6-1; cdr3_aa: CASRQFRGQLGEQYF
j_call: TRBJ2-7; clone_size: once; v_call: TRBV6-1; cdr3_aa: CASGWGGNYEQYF
j_call: TRBJ1-1; clone_size: few; v_call: TRBV18; cdr3_aa: CASSPRRDLNTEAFF
j_call: TRBJ2-3; clone_size: .; v_call: TRBV30; cdr3_aa: CAWSRGLAGSTDTQYF
j_call: TRBJ2-7; clone_size: .; v_call: TRBV7-6; cdr3_aa: CASSFGKTYEQYF
j_call: TRBJ1-5; clone_size: .; v_call: TRBV2; cdr3_aa: CASSSDRVGNQPQHF
j_call: TRBJ2-3; clone_size: .; v_call: TRBV25-1; cdr3_aa: CASTLAGAPDTQYF
j_call: TRBJ2-3; clone_size: .; v_call: TRBV7-9; cdr3_aa: CASSLEGWRDTQYF
j_call: TRBJ2-5; clone_size: .; v_call: TRBV5-1; cdr3_aa: CASSLGPGRDQETQYF
j_call: TRBJ1-2; clone_size: .; v_call: TRBV5-5; cdr3_aa: CASSSLISTGPIYGYTF
j_call: TRBJ1-5; clone_size: .; v_call: TRBV6-1; cdr3_aa: CASMGQAGGNQPQHF
j_call: TRBJ2-2; clone_size: .; v_call: TRBV29-1; cdr3_aa: CSVEGIGGSGELFF
j_call: TRBJ2-3; clone_size: .; v_call: TRBV10-3; cdr3_aa: CAISEGGGFTDTQYF
j_call: TRBJ2-3; clone_size: .; v_call: TRBV7-9; cdr3_aa: CASSLSRSGPTDTQYF
j_call: TRBJ2-1; clone_size: .; v_call: TRBV9; cdr3_aa: CASSVASDGKRGAYNEQFF
j_call: TRBJ1-2; clone_size: .; v_call: TRBV7-2; cdr3_aa: CASSQGQGSDYGYTF
j_call: TRBJ1-1; clone_size: .; v_call: TRBV4-1; cdr3_aa: CASSLTLGTGNTEAFF
j_call: TRBJ1-2; clone_size: .; v_call: TRBV27; cdr3_aa: CASRRQGEYGYTF
j_call: TRBJ1-2; clone_size: .; v_call: TRBV30; cdr3_aa: CAWSVGPYGYTF
j_call: TRBJ1-1; clone_size: .; v_call: TRBV18; cdr3_aa: CASSRGDRANTEAFF
j_call: TRBJ1-2; clone_size: .; v_call: TRBV29-1; cdr3_aa: CSVGMGMEGSYYGYTF
j_call: TRBJ2-2; clone_size: .; v_call: TRBV5-8; cdr3_aa: CASSRLYGELFF
j_call: TRBJ2-2; clone_size: .; v_call: TRBV6-5; cdr3_aa: CASSLDRGRIGELFF
j_call: TRBJ1-6; clone_size: .; v_call: TRBV7-9; cdr3_aa: CASSRLGAAPYSPLHF
j_call: TRBJ1-1; clone_size: .; v_call: TRBV18; cdr3_aa: CASSRSRQGLVTEAFF
j_call: TRBJ1-3; clone_size: many; v_call: TRBV14; cdr3_aa: CASSQKTGTLGNTIYF
j_call: TRBJ2-1; clone_size: .; v_call: TRBV4-1; cdr3_aa: CASSQAAGVYNEQFF
j_call: TRBJ1-3; clone_size: .; v_call: TRBV6-5; cdr3_aa: CASTASYSGNTIYF
j_call: TRBJ1-3; clone_size: few; v_call: TRBV4-2; cdr3_aa: CASSQVGDSGNTIYF
j_call: TRBJ1-1; clone_size: .; v_call: TRBV19; cdr3_aa: CASKGQLNTEAFF
j_call: TRBJ2-3; clone_size: .; v_call: TRBV5-6; cdr3_aa: CASSSRRGRLEGTQYF
j_call: TRBJ2-3; clone_size: .; v_call: TRBV6-4; cdr3_aa: CASRAGGSTDTQYF
j_call: TRBJ1-5; clone_size: .; v_call: TRBV6-5; cdr3_aa: CASRQGTDQPQHF
j_call: TRBJ2-1; clone_size: .; v_call: TRBV5-4; cdr3_aa: CASSSGWNEQFF
j_call: TRBJ2-1; clone_size: .; v_call: TRBV6-6; cdr3_aa: CASSRQGASYNEQFF
j_call: TRBJ2-1; clone_size: .; v_call: TRBV13; cdr3_aa: CASSFGTLYNEQFF
j_call: TRBJ2-5; clone_size: .; v_call: TRBV6-1; cdr3_aa: CASSEALYETQYF